A single sample gave rise to the 7 T cell receptor beta chains below, sequenced in a study of beta chain features in type 1 diabetes. TCRB transcripts that were expressed got sequenced, as all of the isolated RNA had been reverse transcribed. The assay was immunoSEQ multiplex PCR, and TCRdb's table has in-frame clones only and misses some. The sample shows about 130,000 clones, about a tenth of them seen only once. The sequenced material came from central memory CD4+ T cells from blood. Receptor source: a man aged 18 to 30 in good health.

The chain carries TRBV11-1 and TRBJ2-1; the D gene is possibly TRBD2 (7 bases). The V end was cut by 5 bases, the J end by 4 bases, with 15 bases between. Per germline, CDR1 SGHAT and CDR2 FQDESV (reference sequence). This CDR3 is built from 15 residues. CDR3 bases: TGTGCCAGCAGCCGGAGGGGGGGACCTTACAATGAGCAGTTCTTC. Protein: CASSRRGGPYNEQFF.

The V call is TRBV5-4, the J call TRBJ2-3, with TRBD2 matching over 8 bases. Germline CDR1 and CDR2: SGHNT and YYREEE (reference sequence). With V trimmed by 2 bases and J by 5 bases, 7 bases remained unmatched. The CDR3 is 15 amino acids. CDR3 bases: TGTGCCAGCAGCTTTACCGGGGGGGCTAAAGATACGCAGTATTTT. It translates to CASSFTGGAKDTQYF.

The chain couples TRBV7-2 to TRBJ2-7; TRBD2 matches 13 bases. The CDR3 runs to 15 residues. Germline CDR1 is SGHTA and CDR2 is FQGNSA. With V trimmed by 5 bases and J by 1 base, 2 bases remained unmatched. CDR3 amino acids: CASSVGLAGSYEQYF. The CDR3 bases are TGTGCCAGCAGCGTGGGACTAGCGGGGTCCTACGAGCAGTACTTC. The entire variable domain, with the rest obtained from reference TRBV7-2 and TRBJ2-7, is as follows: GAGVSQSPSNKVTEKGKDVELRCDPISGHTALYWYRQSLGQGLEFLIYFQGNSAPDKSGLPSDRFSAERTGGSVSTLTIQRTQQEDSAVYLCASSVGLAGSYEQYFGPGTRLTVT.

The CDR3 reads CASTRGARYEQYF. The CDR3 bases are TGTGCCAGCACCCGGGGGGCCCGATACGAGCAGTACTTC. The genes are TRBV6-5 and TRBJ2-7; D possibly corresponds to TRBD2 (7 bases). This CDR3 comprises 13 residues. Trimming pared 7 bases from V and 4 bases from J, leaving 14 bases between. Germline CDR1 MNHEY, CDR2 SVGAGI.

This sequence joins TRBV28 and TRBJ2-5, with 7 bases matching TRBD1. V shed 6 bases and J 7 bases; nucleotides not matched to a gene: 17. The CDR3 totals 16 residues. Germline-derived CDR1 and CDR2 are MDHEN and SYDVKM. This chain's CDR3 is CASRTTRTGSIGTQYF. DNA of the CDR3: TGTGCCAGCAGAACAACGAGGACAGGCTCCATCGGGACCCAGTACTTC.

This chain links TRBV25-1 with TRBJ1-2, with 9 bases identical to TRBD1. The CDR3 has 14 residues. V was clipped by 3 bases and J by 7 bases; unmatched bases: 6. Germline values: CDR1 MGHDK, CDR2 SYGVNS. This chain's CDR3 is CASSDTGTGLGYTF. The CDR3 DNA reads TGTGCCAGCAGTGATACCGGGACAGGGCTTGGCTACACCTTC.

The gene calls are TRBV25-1 and TRBJ2-4, with D possibly being TRBD1 (6 bases). Trimming cost V 7 bases and J 7 bases, with 17 bases left between them. The CDR3 totals 14 residues. Looked up from germline, CDR1 is MGHDK and CDR2 is SYGVNS. CDR3 DNA sequence: TGTGCCAGCAAACCCCAGGGGAGTTTGAACATTCAGTACTTC. The encoded protein is CASKPQGSLNIQYF.